This section outlines one T cell receptor beta chain sequence together with its context. This specimen belongs to a study of T-cell memory formation after mild COVID-19. CDR3 size: 15 residues. V was clipped by 0 bases and J by 0 bases, with 9 bases between them. Germline loops: CDR1 SEHNR, CDR2 FQNEAQ (reference sequence). TCRdb reprocessed the 5' RACE reads with MiXCR, giving one entry per CDR3 protein. The data hold roughly 620,000 distinct CDR3 sequences, with about 20% observed a single time. The chain links TRBV7-9 to TRBJ2-7; D could derive from TRBD1 or TRBD2 (5 bases each). Specimen: PBMCs or a T cell subset sorted from them (not recorded which). The sequence was collected from an adult woman who had mild COVID-19 (a few samples of this study predate the infection). Cell type and time point are not known. The CDR3 loop is CASSLAGTDSYEQYF. In nucleotides, the CDR3 is TGTGCCAGCAGCTTAGCCGGGACGGACTCCTACGAGCAGTACTTC.